One sample yielded the 21 T cell receptor beta chains listed below, sequenced in a study of Ad26.COV2.S vaccination and SARS-CoV-2 variants. This table comes from immunoSEQ multiplex PCR, and its TCRdb copy is limited to in-frame clones, with some not included. The sample has around 350,000 clones, about 91% seen once. The sample consisted of peripheral blood, taken after recovery from COVID-19. The source of these receptors is a human donor who had recovered from COVID-19.

Details on this clone: This sample also contains other DNA sequences that code for the same CDR3. This chain links TRBV27 with TRBJ1-1; D is perhaps TRBD1 (5 bases). Trimming cost V 6 bases and J 5 bases, with 7 bases left between them. Germline CDR1 MNHEY, CDR2 SMNVEV (reference sequence). The CDR3 loop spans 11 amino acids. The CDR3 region has the DNA TGTGCCAGCAGCCGGGGGACTGAAGCTTTCTTT. Translation gives CASSRGTEAFF.

The genes are TRBV25-1 and TRBJ1-2; D is unclear. Deletions cut 0 bases from V and 2 bases from J, with 10 bases between. The CDR3 loop spans 15 amino acids. Germline V CDR1 and CDR2: MGHDK, SYGVNS. Written as DNA, the CDR3 is TGTGCCAGCAGTGAATATGGGGAAGACAACTATGGCTACACCTTC. It translates to CASSEYGEDNYGYTF.

The chain joins TRBV5-6 to TRBJ1-1; perhaps TRBD1 as D (6 bases). V was pared by 4 bases and J by 0 bases, with 13 bases between. Germline V gives CDR1 SGHDT, CDR2 YYEEEE. CDR3 length: 15 amino acids. CDR3 protein: CASSLPRTVNTEAFF. CDR3 sequence (DNA): TGTGCCAGCAGCCTTCCGAGGACAGTGAACACTGAAGCTTTCTTT. Based on the CDR3 plus reference TRBV5-6 and TRBJ1-1, the full variable domain is DAGVTQSPTHLIKTRGQQVTLRCSPKSGHDTVSWYQQALGQGPQFIFQYYEEEERQRGNFPDRFSGHQFPNYSSELNVNALLLGDSALYLCASSLPRTVNTEAFFGQGTRLTVV.

This rearrangement joins TRBV4-1 to TRBJ1-3, with D hard to call. V was trimmed by 0 bases and J by 2 bases, leaving 5 bases between them. The germline V gene has CDR1 MGHRA and CDR2 YSYEKL. The CDR3 runs to 14 residues. The CDR3 sequence is CASSQEPAGNTIYF. The CDR3 DNA is TGCGCCAGCAGCCAAGAGCCAGCTGGAAACACCATATATTTT.

The chain links TRBV5-5 to TRBJ2-7, with a tentative D call TRBD1 (6 bases). This CDR3 region has 14 residues. V was shortened by 2 bases and J by 1 base, with 10 bases between the two germline ends. Germline loops: CDR1 SGHKS, CDR2 YYEKEE (reference sequence). The CDR3 loop is CASSLQGGSYEQYF. CDR3 coding DNA: TGTGCCAGCAGCTTACAGGGCGGGTCCTACGAGCAGTACTTC. Full variable domain (outside the CDR3, taken from reference TRBV5-5 and TRBJ2-7): DAGVTQSPTHLIKTRGQQVTLRCSPISGHKSVSWYQQVLGQGPQFIFQYYEKEERGRGNFPDRFSARQFPNYSSELNVNALLLGDSALYLCASSLQGGSYEQYFGPGTRLTVT.

The V and J genes are TRBV7-9 and TRBJ2-7; D might be TRBD1 (6 bases). Trimming took 5 bases from V and 3 from J, leaving 11 bases between them. This CDR3 spans 13 amino acids. Looked up from germline, CDR1 is SEHNR and CDR2 is FQNEAQ (reference sequence). CDR3 sequence (DNA): TGTGCCAGCAGCGAGGGACACCTCTACGAGCAGTACTTC. Translating gives CASSEGHLYEQYF.

CDR3 residues: CASSLTDNYGYTF. Written as DNA, the CDR3 is TGTGCCAGCAGCTTGACAGATAACTATGGCTACACCTTC. The V call is TRBV5-5, the J call TRBJ1-2; no clear D gene. CDR3 size: 13 residues. Germline V gene lookup returns CDR1 SGHKS and CDR2 YYEKEE (reference sequence). Between the trimmed V and J ends, which lost 1 base and 1 base, there was a span of 5 bases.

V is TRBV3-1 (or the pseudogene TRBV3-2) and J is TRBJ2-2; 10 bases agree with TRBD1. Germline V CDR1 and CDR2: LGHDT, YNNKEL (reference sequence). With 3 bases clipped from V and 8 bases from J, the junction kept 9 bases outside the gene matches. There are 16 residues in the CDR3. The DNA for the CDR3 is TGTGCCAGCAGCCATCCCGACAGGGGGCTAGGAGGGGAGCTGTTTTTT. It encodes CASSHPDRGLGGELFF.

This chain links TRBV4-1 with TRBJ1-1; a weak D match, TRBD1 (6 bases). This CDR3 has 17 residues. Germline lookup yields CDR1 MGHRA and CDR2 YSYEKL. Trimming took off 2 bases at V and 1 base at J, with 17 bases between the two ends. The CDR3 coding sequence is TGCGCCAGCAGCCAACTTTTGGGGGCAGGGAAGAACACTGAAGCTTTCTTT. Residues: CASSQLLGAGKNTEAFF.

The chain combines TRBV11-2 with TRBJ1-1; D remains ambiguous. CDR1 SGHAT and CDR2 FQNNGV come from the germline V gene. Deletions cut 3 bases from V and 4 bases from J, with 12 bases between. The length of the CDR3 is 14 residues. CDR3 sequence reads: CASSFRGTGTEAFF. The CDR3 region has the DNA TGTGCCAGCAGCTTTCGTGGTACGGGCACTGAAGCTTTCTTT.

This sequence joins TRBV9 and TRBJ2-3; 7 bases map to TRBD1. There are 18 residues in the CDR3. J gave up 4 bases and V 4 bases, and 18 bases lay outside the gene matches. Germline values: CDR1 SGDLS, CDR2 YYNGEE. The CDR3 DNA follows: TGTGCCAGCAGCTCCCGTAAGAGCCCCCGGGACAGCCCAGATACGCAGTATTTT. It yields the protein CASSSRKSPRDSPDTQYF.

V is TRBV3-1 (or the pseudogene TRBV3-2) and J is TRBJ2-2; D is undetermined. CDR3 size: 13 residues. Trimming shortened V by 4 bases and J by 1 base, and 4 bases separated the two germline ends. CDR1 and CDR2 (germline): LGHDT, YNNKEL (reference sequence). The CDR3 DNA sequence: TGTGCCAGCAGCCCCAGGAACACCGGGGAGCTGTTTTTT. This sequence encodes CASSPRNTGELFF.

This rearrangement joins TRBV9 to TRBJ2-5, with 7 bases lining up with TRBD1. With 0 bases clipped from V and 4 bases from J, the junction kept 3 bases outside the gene matches. Germline CDR1 is SGDLS and CDR2 is YYNGEE. This CDR3 has 14 residues. CDR3 sequence reads: CASSVESGGETQYF. The CDR3 region has the DNA TGTGCCAGCAGCGTAGAGTCAGGGGGAGAGACCCAGTACTTC.

The genes are TRBV4-1 and TRBJ1-2; D gene ambiguous. CDR3 size: 13 residues. CDR1 is MGHRA and CDR2 is YSYEKL in the germline V gene. Trimming stripped 1 base from V and 2 bases from J, with 5 bases between. CDR3 region: CASSQGENYGYTF. DNA of the CDR3: TGCGCCAGCAGCCAAGGGGAAAACTATGGCTACACCTTC.

The chain has TRBV2 and TRBJ2-5, with D perhaps matching TRBD1 (6 bases). The CDR3 length is 16 residues. V was cut by 0 bases and J by 2 bases, with 13 bases left in between. CDR1 and CDR2 (germline): SNHLY, FYNNEI. The CDR3 nucleotides are TGTGCCAGCAGTGAAGCGACAGGACTCGCACAAGAGACCCAGTACTTC. Translation: CASSEATGLAQETQYF.

J is TRBJ1-2 and V is TRBV7-6; D not resolved. The V gene's germline CDR1 is SGHVS and CDR2 FNYEAQ. The CDR3 is 15 amino acids. Between the trimmed V and J ends, which lost 3 bases and 6 bases, there was a span of 17 bases. The CDR3 sequence is CASSLGRTLPNGYTF. The DNA for the CDR3 is TGTGCCAGCAGCTTGGGCAGGACTCTACCAAATGGCTACACCTTC.

J is TRBJ1-5 and V is TRBV4-1; D perhaps matches TRBD1 (5 bases). V shed 1 base and J shed 1 base, with 11 bases lying between them. The germline CDR1 and CDR2 sequences are MGHRA and YSYEKL. This CDR3 has 16 amino acids. The CDR3 DNA follows: TGCGCCAGCAGCCAAGGCAGGGTTGGGAGCAATCAGCCCCAGCATTTT. Residues: CASSQGRVGSNQPQHF.

The chain links TRBV15 to TRBJ2-7, with TRBD2 matching over 10 bases. Trimming cost V 5 bases and J 2 bases; bases outside gene matches: 9. Germline V gene lookup returns CDR1 LNHNV and CDR2 YYDKDF (reference sequence). This CDR3 has 16 amino acids. The CDR3 sequence is CATSAQGLAGAYEQYF. CDR3 bases: TGTGCCACCAGCGCCCAAGGGCTAGCGGGGGCCTACGAGCAGTACTTC. The variable domain in full, completed from reference TRBV15 and TRBJ2-7, reads DAMVIQNPRYQVTQFGKPVTLSCSQTLNHNVMYWYQQKSSQAPKLLFHYYDKDFNNEADTPDNFQSRRPNTSFCFLDIRSPGLGDTAMYLCATSAQGLAGAYEQYFGPGTRLTVT.

V usage is TRBV19 and J usage is TRBJ1-6, with D perhaps matching TRBD1 (5 bases). The CDR3 totals 17 residues. Germline V CDR1 and CDR2: LNHDA, SQIVND (reference sequence). Trimming shortened V by 2 bases and J by 6 bases, and 17 bases separated the two germline ends. The CDR3: CASSITGGGDSNSPLHF. In nucleotides, the CDR3 is TGTGCCAGTAGTATAACCGGGGGAGGGGATAGTAATTCACCCCTCCACTTT.

V usage is TRBV29-1 and J usage is TRBJ1-2; perhaps TRBD1 as D (6 bases). V gave up 4 bases and J gave up 5 bases, with 11 bases separating them. The germline V gene encodes CDR1 SQVTM and CDR2 ANQGSEA. This CDR3 region has 12 residues. The CDR3 DNA follows: TGCAGCGTTGCGGACAGAGAATATGGCTACACCTTC. This encodes CSVADREYGYTF.

This clone was detected a few times. The rearrangement joins TRBV7-6 to TRBJ1-6; a possible D gene is TRBD1 (5 bases). Between the trimmed V and J ends, which lost 6 bases and 4 bases, there was a span of 7 bases. The CDR3 extends over 13 amino acids. The germline V gene encodes CDR1 SGHVS and CDR2 FNYEAQ. The CDR3 DNA reads as TGTGCCAGCAGGGGGGGGTATAATTCACCCCTCCACTTT. Its protein product is CASRGGYNSPLHF.